These 16 T cell receptor beta chains originate from one sample sequenced in a study of cytomegalovirus exposure and HLA in healthy donors (dated by TCRdb to 2016 to 2017). Receptors were amplified or captured by the immunoSEQ multiplex PCR assay. For the multiplex PCR, a mixture combining 60 forward primers for TCR Vbeta segments and 13 reverse primers for TCR Jbeta segments was used. TCRdb carries this immuneACCESS record with in-frame sequences only. Its versions omit some clonotypes, under half of them owing to an unresolved V gene in the studies checked, with the rest unexplained. This sample comprises tens of thousands of clones, about 70% of them detected only once. The ten largest clones capture roughly a fifth of the sample. Sequencing used PBMCs. The receptors come from a woman in her fifties or sixties in good health and CMV-seropositive.

This rearrangement joins TRBV2 to TRBJ1-1; 7 positions agree with TRBD1. Germline V CDR1 and CDR2: SNHLY, FYNNEI. This CDR3 has 17 residues. Trimming cost V 7 bases and J 1 base; bases outside gene matches: 15. The CDR3 protein is CASKAHKIGTANTEAFF. CDR3 DNA: TGTGCCAGCAAAGCTCATAAAATCGGGACAGCGAACACTGAAGCTTTCTTT.

The chain couples TRBV5-5 to TRBJ1-6; 9 bases are shared with TRBD1. V trimming: 0 bases; J trimming: 9 bases; junction bases outside the gene matches: 4. Germline CDR1 and CDR2: SGHKS and YYEKEE (reference sequence). The CDR3 runs to 15 residues. CDR3 amino acids: CASSLGQDRGSPLHF. The CDR3, as DNA: TGTGCCAGCAGCTTGGGCCAGGACAGGGGTTCACCCCTCCACTTT.

J is TRBJ1-4 and V is TRBV9; D gene ambiguous. With 4 bases removed from V and 8 bases from J, the gap between germline ends came to 12 bases. CDR1 SGDLS and CDR2 YYNGEE come from the germline V gene. This CDR3 comprises 13 residues. The CDR3 is CASSKNEGEKLFF. The DNA for the CDR3 is TGTGCCAGCAGCAAGAATGAGGGCGAAAAACTGTTTTTT.

A word on this clone: The sample holds other DNA sequences that translate to the same CDR3. The gene calls are TRBV9 and TRBJ1-2, with 9 bases aligning to TRBD1. Losses at the gene ends were 3 bases for V and 8 bases for J; bases not matched to a gene: 8. The germline V gene has CDR1 SGDLS and CDR2 YYNGEE. CDR3 size: 14 residues. The CDR3 reads CASSGGQGSGGYTF. CDR3 nucleotide sequence: TGTGCCAGCAGCGGGGGACAGGGCAGCGGAGGCTACACCTTC.

This clone was picked up one time. This chain joins TRBV28 and TRBJ2-5; 8 nucleotides match TRBD2. The J segment lost 2 bases and the V segment lost 6 bases, leaving 8 bases of the junction unmatched. This CDR3 contains 15 residues. Germline V gene data show CDR1 as MDHEN and CDR2 as SYDVKM. CDR3 in DNA: TGTGCCAGCAGCAAAAGTTTAGCGGGGCAAGAGACCCAGTACTTC. It specifies CASSKSLAGQETQYF.

This clone was recorded once. A junction boundary mismatches the germline segment, possibly from a read error. The CDR3 bases are TGTTCCAGCAGCTTGGACAGTTCCTACGAGCAGTACTTC. Translating gives CSSSLDSSYEQYF. The chain employs TRBV7-9 and TRBJ2-7, with a tentative D call TRBD1 (6 bases). CDR1 SEHNR and CDR2 FQNEAQ come from the germline V gene (reference sequence). This CDR3 contains 13 residues.

The chain combines TRBV7-9 with TRBJ1-5, with D perhaps matching TRBD1 (5 bases). Germline CDR1 and CDR2: SEHNR and FQNEAQ (reference sequence). The CDR3 runs to 17 residues. The V end lost 4 bases, the J end lost 0 bases, and 16 bases lay between the germline ends. This chain's CDR3 is CASSWGEGGYSNQPQHF. DNA of the CDR3: TGTGCCAGCAGCTGGGGGGAAGGAGGGTATAGCAATCAGCCCCAGCATTTT.

The V call is TRBV4-1, the J call TRBJ2-7, with D possibly being TRBD1 (6 bases). V gave up 6 bases and J gave up 4 bases, with 16 bases separating them. Germline V gene lookup returns CDR1 MGHRA and CDR2 YSYEKL. This CDR3 is built from 14 residues. This CDR3 reads CASSGGQSTYEQYF. DNA of the CDR3: TGCGCCAGCAGTGGCGGACAGAGCACGTACGAGCAGTACTTC.

The chain is built from TRBV29-1 and TRBJ2-4; 9 bases map to TRBD1. The CDR3 is 13 residues long. Trimming at V came to 6 bases and at J to 3 bases, leaving 3 bases not matched to a gene. The germline V gene encodes CDR1 SQVTM and CDR2 ANQGSEA. This CDR3 is CSVGQGGKNIQYF. CDR3 sequence (DNA): TGCAGCGTGGGACAGGGTGGCAAAAACATTCAGTACTTC.

The chain carries TRBV29-1 and TRBJ1-4; 7 bases match TRBD1. The CDR3 length is 13 residues. The germline gives CDR1 SQVTM, CDR2 ANQGSEA. The V and J ends lost 7 bases and 3 bases, in that order; junction bases with no gene match: 5. The DNA for the CDR3 is TGCAGCGCTGTGACAGGGCCTAATGAAAAACTGTTTTTT. This codes for CSAVTGPNEKLFF.

This clone has only a few counts. The chain joins TRBV7-9 to TRBJ2-1; 8 bases align to TRBD2. CDR1 is SEHNR and CDR2 is FQNEAQ in the germline V gene (reference sequence). CDR3 size: 17 residues. V lost 1 base to trimming and J lost 5 bases; unmatched junction nucleotides: 10. Here the CDR3 DNA reads TGTGCCAGCAGCTTAGGGTCCGGCGGGGGGTTCCACAATGAGCAGTTCTTC. It yields the protein CASSLGSGGGFHNEQFF. The full variable domain, completed using reference TRBV7-9 and TRBJ2-1, is DTGVSQNPRHKITKRGQNVTFRCDPISEHNRLYWYRQTLGQGPEFLTYFQNEAQLEKSRLLSDRFSAERPKGSFSTLEIQRTEQGDSAMYLCASSLGSGGGFHNEQFFGPGTRLTVL.

The rearrangement joins TRBV7-9 to TRBJ2-1, with unresolved D. V lost 1 base, J lost 9 bases, and 7 bases lay in between. This CDR3 is 12 amino acids long. From germline, CDR1 is SEHNR and CDR2 FQNEAQ (reference sequence). CDR3 coding DNA: TGTGCCAGCAGCTTAGTAATCAGTGAGCAGTTCTTC. As protein: CASSLVISEQFF.

This rearrangement joins TRBV25-1 to TRBJ2-1; 8 bases align to TRBD2. The CDR3 spans 15 residues. Germline V lookup: CDR1 MGHDK, CDR2 SYGVNS. V gave up 4 bases and J gave up 5 bases; unmatched junction bases: 7. DNA for the CDR3: TGTGCCAGCAGTGTGCGGGGGGACGTACACAATGAGCAGTTCTTC. Its protein is CASSVRGDVHNEQFF.

The sample holds a few counts of this clone. The chain carries TRBV6-4 and TRBJ2-5; D may be TRBD2 (6 bases). The CDR3 covers 18 residues. Trimming took off 0 bases at V and 0 bases at J, with 17 bases between the two ends. Germline values: CDR1 MRHNA, CDR2 SNTAGT. The CDR3, as DNA: TGTGCCAGCAGTGACTCGATCCAGTGGAGGGTGTACCAAGAGACCCAGTACTTC. Its protein product is CASSDSIQWRVYQETQYF.

The V call is TRBV5-1, the J call TRBJ2-2, with D possibly matching TRBD1 (6 bases). The CDR3 extends over 15 amino acids. CDR1 is SGHRS, CDR2 YFSETQ, per germline. Trimming left V 2 bases short and J 4 bases short, with 12 bases between. In DNA form, the CDR3 reads TGCGCCAGCAGCTTACCACAGGGTCTCACCGGGGAGCTGTTTTTT. Protein product: CASSLPQGLTGELFF.

Turning to this clone: Different DNA sequences within this sample yield the same CDR3. CDR3 nucleotide sequence: TGTGCCAGCAGTCAACAGGGGCGCACTGAAGCTTTCTTT. This encodes CASSQQGRTEAFF. J is TRBJ1-1 and V is TRBV27; 7 nucleotides agree with TRBD1. There are 13 residues in the CDR3. Germline V CDR1 and CDR2: MNHEY, SMNVEV (reference sequence). Unmatched junction bases numbered 4, after V lost 5 bases and J lost 4 bases.